This is a list of T cell receptor beta chains from one sample in a study of cytomegalovirus exposure and HLA in healthy donors. TCRdb's copy holds only in-frame clones and misses some; the assay was immunoSEQ multiplex PCR. The sample carries 200,000 to 300,000 clones, almost 85% recorded once. Input material: PBMCs. The receptors come from a woman aged 40 to 49 in good health and CMV-seropositive. Each CDR3 is given with its conserved first and last residue. A D gene is named only where the DNA matches it firmly. Not every row has a clone size; where given, it reads once, few, many or a size class.

j_call clone_size v_call d_call cdr3_nt cdr3_aa
TRBJ2-7 - TRBV4-1 - TGCGCCAGCAGCCAAGATCTCAAACAGGGCTACGAGCAGTACTTC CASSQDLKQGYEQYF
TRBJ1-6 - TRBV11-2 TRBD1 TGTGCCAGCAGCTCAACAGGGGTCGGGACTAATTCACCCCTCCACTTT CASSSTGVGTNSPLHF
TRBJ2-7 - TRBV2 TRBD2 TGTGCCAGCAGTGAAGGGGGTCTAGCGGGAGGTCCTTACGAGCAGTACTTC CASSEGGLAGGPYEQYF
TRBJ1-3 - TRBV7-9 - TGTGCCAGCAGCCCGGGGGGAAGCTCTGGAAACACCATATATTTT CASSPGGSSGNTIYF
TRBJ2-1 - TRBV15 TRBD2 TGTGCCACCAGCAGAGATCCCCTAGCGGGAGGTCGCTACAATGAGCAGTTCTTC CATSRDPLAGGRYNEQFF
TRBJ1-2 - TRBV19 - TGTGCCAGTAACCAAGACAGAGCTAACTATGGCTACACCTTC CASNQDRANYGYTF
TRBJ1-2 - TRBV15 - TGTGCCACCAGCAGAGAAGGGGGAAACTATGGCTACACCTTC CATSREGGNYGYTF
TRBJ2-7 once TRBV19 TRBD2 TGTGCCAGTAGTATAGGACTAGCGGGACGCAATACCTACGAGCAGTACTTC CASSIGLAGRNTYEQYF
TRBJ1-6 once TRBV7-9 - TGTGCCAGCAGCTCCGCAGGTTATAATTCACCCCTCCACTTT CASSSAGYNSPLHF
TRBJ1-2 - TRBV15 TRBD1 TGTGCCACCAGCAACCCTGAGGACAGGGGGCCAATCTATGGCTACACCTTC CATSNPEDRGPIYGYTF
TRBJ2-1 - TRBV6-5 - TGTGCCAGCAGTTCCCCGGTTAGCGGTCACAATGAGCAGTTCTTC CASSSPVSGHNEQFF
TRBJ2-7 few TRBV5-4 TRBD2 TGTGCCAGCAGCTTGGGGGTGACTAGCGGCTACGAGCAGTACTTC CASSLGVTSGYEQYF
TRBJ1-3 - TRBV5-6 - TGTGCCAGCAGCTTGGTGGGGGGGTCTGGAAACACCATATATTTT CASSLVGGSGNTIYF
TRBJ1-2 - TRBV7-9 - TGTGCCAGCAGCTTATGGCACAGGGACTATGGCTACACCTTC CASSLWHRDYGYTF
TRBJ1-6 - TRBV30 - TGTGCCTGGAACCCTACTCGAGCTTCACCCCTCCACTTT CAWNPTRASPLHF
TRBJ2-7 - TRBV5-4 TRBD2 TGTGCCAGCAGCTTGGTTGCGGGAGGATTCTACGAGCAGTACTTC CASSLVAGGFYEQYF
TRBJ2-5 - TRBV4-3 TRBD1 TGCGCCAGCAGCCAAGATCACCCGGCTGGGACAGGGGGCTCGGAAGAGACCCAGTACTTC CASSQDHPAGTGGSEETQYF
TRBJ2-7 - TRBV14 TRBD1 TGTGCCAGCAGCCCGACAGGGGGATCCCACGAGCAGTACTTC CASSPTGGSHEQYF
TRBJ2-1 - TRBV28 TRBD2 TGTGCCAGCAGTCTGACTCTAGCGGGAGGTAAGGATGAGCAGTTCTTC CASSLTLAGGKDEQFF
TRBJ2-7 - TRBV10-3 TRBD1 TGTGCCAGCTCGGACAGGGGGGACGAGCAGTACTTC CASSDRGDEQYF
TRBJ2-7 - TRBV11-3 TRBD2 TGTGCCAGCAGCCCCGGGACTAGCCCTACCTACGAGCAGTACTTC CASSPGTSPTYEQYF
TRBJ1-1 - TRBV18 TRBD1 TGTGCCAGCTCACCATGGACAGGGGGCTCCCCTGAAGCTTTCTTT CASSPWTGGSPEAFF
TRBJ2-2 once TRBV18 TRBD2 TGTGCCAGCTCACCACCGGGAGGGAGACGTAGCACCGGGGAGCTGTTTTTT CASSPPGGRRSTGELFF
TRBJ1-2 - TRBV5-1 - TGCGCCAGCAGTTGGGACACTGGAGGCTACACCTTC CASSWDTGGYTF
TRBJ2-1 few TRBV10-3 - TGTGCCATCAGCCGGGACAACAATGAGCAGTTCTTC CAISRDNNEQFF
TRBJ2-7 - TRBV7-9 - TGTGCCAGCAGCCCAGGACAGCGCGAGCAGTACTTC CASSPGQREQYF
TRBJ1-2 - TRBV25-1 TRBD1 TGTGCCAGCAGTGGACAGGGGGCCTATGGCTACACCTTC CASSGQGAYGYTF
TRBJ2-3 - TRBV9 - TGTGCCGGCAGCACGGGCCAGGGGTTGACAGATACGCAGTATTTT CAGSTGQGLTDTQYF
TRBJ1-2 - TRBV28 TRBD1 TGTGCCAGCAGTTTTCCCAGCCACTTTGGGACAGCCTTTAACTATGGCTACACCTTC CASSFPSHFGTAFNYGYTF
TRBJ2-2 once TRBV7-3 - TGTGCCAGCAGCATGCGCTCCGGGACAACGAACACCGGGGAGCTGTTTTTT CASSMRSGTTNTGELFF
TRBJ1-4 once TRBV11-2 - TGTGCCAGCAGCTTAGGCAGGGTTTTTAATGAAAAACTGTTTTTT CASSLGRVFNEKLFF
TRBJ1-4 - TRBV28 - TGTGCCAGCAGAAGGGGTGGCGAAAAACTGTTTTTT CASRRGGEKLFF
TRBJ2-1 few TRBV30 TRBD2 TGTGCCTGGAGTGTACGCGGGACTAGCGGGAGGGCCCATGAGCAGTTCTTC CAWSVRGTSGRAHEQFF
TRBJ1-3 - TRBV25-1 - TGTGCCAGCAGTGAATTCGGGGGAGTAGACACCATATATTTT CASSEFGGVDTIYF
TRBJ2-2 - TRBV12-5 TRBD1 TGTGCTAGTGGTTTGGTATGGAACCTCCGGGACAGGGGTTCGAACACCGGGGAGCTGTTTTTT CASGLVWNLRDRGSNTGELFF
TRBJ2-1 - TRBV29-1 TRBD2 TGCAGCGTTGAAAGGGCTACTAGCGGGAGGATCAGCAATGAGCAGTTCTTC CSVERATSGRISNEQFF